The clone carrying this T cell receptor (beta chain) came up a few times. Its antigen remains unknown. The junction and the germline gene differ at one end; a read error may be behind it. The germline V gene has CDR1 MDHEN and CDR2 SYDVKM. The CDR3 is made up of 14 amino acids. The data belong to a study of T cell repertoires in cytomegalovirus infection. Study-level background: Both recently identified HLA-C-restricted and well-studied HLA-B-restricted CMV epitopes were used in the study. Study results and caveats: HLA-C-restricted CMV clonotypes gave the most frequent clonotype in two of eight donors. CMV carriers having the relevant HLA were flagged by cumulative public TCR beta family frequency.

TCRdb called the reads again in MiXCR, with one record for every CDR3 protein. This sample has about 310,000 distinct CDR3 sequences; around a quarter occur once, and the top ten carry 13%. Sequencing was performed on cultured PBMCs, taken from culture after CMV antigen stimulation. The receptor's source is a human donor in good health (CMV status not recorded). Some clones in this sample may be carry-over from other donors' samples. V and J are TRBV28 and TRBJ1-2; D call uncertain. CDR3 nucleotide sequence: TGTGCCAACAGTTTAAGCAGGCTTAACTATGGCTACACCTTC. It is translated as CANSLSRLNYGYTF.